This T cell receptor (beta chain) was captured by sequencing in a study of beta chain features in type 1 diabetes. Notes on the study in general: The similarity of naive, central memory and Treg TCRB repertoires appeared greater among patients than among healthy donors. Shortening of TCRB CDR3s, moderate but significant, appeared in all four CD4+ subsets of Type 1 diabetes patients.

This clone was seen more than once but under ten times. Its antigen is unidentified. The CDR3 runs to 13 residues. CDR1 is KGHSH, CDR2 LQKENI, per germline. The V end was cut by 3 bases, the J end by 5 bases, with 8 bases between. Since all of the isolated RNA was reverse transcribed, expressed TCRB transcripts were what got sequenced. The data were produced by immunoSEQ multiplex PCR, yet TCRdb's version contains in-frame clones alone and is incomplete. In the table there are under 300,000 clones, about 15% of which are singletons. The source of this sequence is a man aged 25-45 years with type 1 diabetes. Source material: naive CD4+ T cells from blood. This chain connects TRBV18 to TRBJ2-1, with D possibly TRBD1 on 5 matching bases. CDR3 sequence (DNA): TGTGCCAGCTCACCTGCAGGGCACAATGAGCAGTTCTTC. The encoded protein is CASSPAGHNEQFF.